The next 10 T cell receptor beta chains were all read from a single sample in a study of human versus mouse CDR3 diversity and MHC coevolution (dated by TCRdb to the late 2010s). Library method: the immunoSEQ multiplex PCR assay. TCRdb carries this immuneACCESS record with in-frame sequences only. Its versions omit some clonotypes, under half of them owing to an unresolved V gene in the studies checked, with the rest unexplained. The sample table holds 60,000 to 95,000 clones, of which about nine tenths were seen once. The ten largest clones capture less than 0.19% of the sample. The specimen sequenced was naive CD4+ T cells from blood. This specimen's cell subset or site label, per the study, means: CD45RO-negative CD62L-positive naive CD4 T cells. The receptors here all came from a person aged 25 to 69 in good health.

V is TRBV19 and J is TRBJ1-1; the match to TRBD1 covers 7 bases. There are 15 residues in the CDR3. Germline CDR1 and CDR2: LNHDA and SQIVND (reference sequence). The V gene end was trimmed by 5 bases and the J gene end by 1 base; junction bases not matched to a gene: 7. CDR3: CASSPDRVRNTEAFF. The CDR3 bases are TGTGCCAGTAGTCCCGACAGGGTTCGGAACACTGAAGCTTTCTTT. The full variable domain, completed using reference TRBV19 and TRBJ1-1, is DGGITQSPKYLFRKEGQNVTLSCEQNLNHDAMYWYRQDPGQGLRLIYYSQIVNDFQKGDIAEGYSVSREKKESFPLTVTSAQKNPTAFYLCASSPDRVRNTEAFFGQGTRLTVV.

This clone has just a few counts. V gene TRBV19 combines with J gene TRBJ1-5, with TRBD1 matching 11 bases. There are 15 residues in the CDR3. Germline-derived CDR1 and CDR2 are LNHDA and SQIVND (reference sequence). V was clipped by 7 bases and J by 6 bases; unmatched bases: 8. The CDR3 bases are TGTGCCAGTACCCTGAGGACAGGGGGCTTTCAGCCCCAGCATTTT. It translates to CASTLRTGGFQPQHF.

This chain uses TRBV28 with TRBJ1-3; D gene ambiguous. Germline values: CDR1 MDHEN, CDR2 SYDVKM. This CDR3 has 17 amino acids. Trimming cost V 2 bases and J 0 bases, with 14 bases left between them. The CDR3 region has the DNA TGTGCCAGCAGTTTACCCCAGACCCGGGGCTCTGGAAACACCATATATTTT. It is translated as CASSLPQTRGSGNTIYF.

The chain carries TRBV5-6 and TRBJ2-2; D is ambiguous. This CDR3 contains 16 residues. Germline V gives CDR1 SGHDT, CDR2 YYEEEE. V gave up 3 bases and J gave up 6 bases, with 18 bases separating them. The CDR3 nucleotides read TGTGCCAGCAGCTCGATTGGAACTGTGGGCGCCGGGGAGCTGTTTTTT. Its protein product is CASSSIGTVGAGELFF.

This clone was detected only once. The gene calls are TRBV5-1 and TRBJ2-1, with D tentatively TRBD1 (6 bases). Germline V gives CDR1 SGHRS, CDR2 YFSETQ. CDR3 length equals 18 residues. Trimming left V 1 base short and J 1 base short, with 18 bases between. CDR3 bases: TGCGCCAGCAGCTTGCAGACGAATAACAGGGATTCCTACAATGAGCAGTTCTTC. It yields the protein CASSLQTNNRDSYNEQFF.

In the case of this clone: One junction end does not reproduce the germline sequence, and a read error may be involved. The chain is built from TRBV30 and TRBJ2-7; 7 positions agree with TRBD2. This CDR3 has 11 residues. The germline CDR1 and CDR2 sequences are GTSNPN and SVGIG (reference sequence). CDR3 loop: CAWSASGLVLF. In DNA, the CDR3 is TGTGCCTGGAGTGCCTCAGGACTAGTCCTCTTC. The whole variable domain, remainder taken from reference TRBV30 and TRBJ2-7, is SQTIHQWPATLVQPVGSPLSLECTVEGTSNPNLYWYRQAAGRGLQLLFYSVGIGQISSEVPQNLSASRPQDRQFILSSKKLLLSDSGFYLCAWSASGLVLFGPGTRLTVT.

CDR3 protein: CASSPGTRYSNQPQHF. The CDR3 bases are TGTGCCAGCTCACCAGGGACAAGGTATAGCAATCAGCCCCAGCATTTT. This rearrangement joins TRBV18 to TRBJ1-5, with D possibly TRBD1 on 6 matching bases. The germline V and J ends were trimmed by 2 bases and 0 bases, with 11 bases remaining between them. Germline loops: CDR1 KGHSH, CDR2 LQKENI. This CDR3 contains 16 residues.

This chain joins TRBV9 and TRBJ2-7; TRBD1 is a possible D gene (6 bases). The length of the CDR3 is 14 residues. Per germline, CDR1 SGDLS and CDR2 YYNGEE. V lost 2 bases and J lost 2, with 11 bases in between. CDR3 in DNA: TGTGCCAGCAGCGTGAGGGACATTGCCTACGAGCAGTACTTC. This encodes CASSVRDIAYEQYF.

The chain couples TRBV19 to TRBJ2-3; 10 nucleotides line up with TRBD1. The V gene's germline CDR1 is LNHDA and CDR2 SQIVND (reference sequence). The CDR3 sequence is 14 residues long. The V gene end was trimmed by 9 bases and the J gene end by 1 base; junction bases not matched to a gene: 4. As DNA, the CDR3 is TGTGCCAGCAGCGACAGGGGGCGCACAGATACGCAGTATTTT. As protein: CASSDRGRTDTQYF. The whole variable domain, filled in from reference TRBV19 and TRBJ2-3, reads DGGITQSPKYLFRKEGQNVTLSCEQNLNHDAMYWYRQDPGQGLRLIYYSQIVNDFQKGDIAEGYSVSREKKESFPLTVTSAQKNPTAFYLCASSDRGRTDTQYFGPGTRLTVL.

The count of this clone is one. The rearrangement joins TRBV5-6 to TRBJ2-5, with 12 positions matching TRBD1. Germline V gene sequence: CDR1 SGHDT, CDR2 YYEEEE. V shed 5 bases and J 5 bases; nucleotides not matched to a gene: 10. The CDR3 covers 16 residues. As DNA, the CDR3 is TGTGCCAGCAGGGAAAGGGACAGGGGGCGCGGGGAGACCCAGTACTTC. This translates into CASRERDRGRGETQYF.